This T cell receptor (beta chain) was captured in a study of T cell responses to AZD1222 COVID-19 vaccine. The germline CDR1 and CDR2 sequences are LNHDA and SQIVND (reference sequence). The V end lost 3 bases, the J end lost 0 bases, and 15 bases lay between the germline ends. There are 16 residues in the CDR3. The table came from immunoSEQ multiplex PCR; TCRdb's copy has only in-frame clones and leaves some out. The data show approximately 100,000 clones, 80% to 95% seen once. This sample comprised peripheral blood, obtained 28 days after the second AZD1222 dose. The sequence was obtained from an adult who received the AZD1222 COVID-19 vaccine. This chain connects TRBV19 to TRBJ2-7; TRBD1 might be the D (5 bases). In DNA form, the CDR3 reads TGTGCCAGTAGTATTCAAACAGGATCAAGCTCCTACGAGCAGTACTTC. Translation gives CASSIQTGSSSYEQYF.